This T cell receptor beta chain was obtained from a study of shared clonotypes between healthy human individuals. CDR1 and CDR2 from the germline V gene are SGHNT and YENEEA. The ends lost 1 base at V and 3 bases at J; junction bases unmatched: 7. This CDR3 is 17 amino acids long. Once extracted for a subset, genomic DNA was divided evenly among several immunoSEQ plates. Libraries were prepared by immunoSEQ multiplex PCR; TCRdb keeps only in-frame clonotypes and omits some of them. Here the sample spans millions of clones, over 85% being singletons. CD8 cells classed as naive were CD45RO-negative and positively selected for CCR7, excluding terminally differentiated effector memory CD45RA+ cells.

The V and J genes are TRBV11-3 and TRBJ1-5, with 9 bases that match TRBD1. The clonotype comes from a young man in good health. Sequences were obtained from naive CD8+ T cells sorted from blood. In DNA form, the CDR3 reads TGTGCCAGCAGCTTAGCTAGGGGACAGGGACACAATCAGCCCCAGCATTTT. This encodes CASSLARGQGHNQPQHF.